Described below is a single T cell receptor beta chain sequence and its context. Its antigen is still unknown. This CDR3 is built from 13 residues. In germline, CDR1 is MDHEN, CDR2 SYDVKM. V was clipped by 2 bases and J by 4 bases, with 8 bases between them. The sample is drawn from a study of T cell repertoires in cytomegalovirus infection. TCRdb fed the reads into MiXCR, producing one record per CDR3 protein. The table includes roughly 300,000 distinct CDR3 sequences, about 25% detected once. General observations from the study: Summed public TCR beta family frequency identified CMV carriers bearing the relevant HLA. HLA-C-restricted CMV clonotypes gave the most frequent clonotype in two of eight donors.

Sequencing was performed on PBMCs. This sequence was found in a human donor in good health (CMV status not recorded). Some clones in this sample may be carry-over from other donors' samples. The genes are TRBV28 and TRBJ2-5; TRBD2 might be the D (5 bases). The DNA of the CDR3 is TGTGCCAGCAGTTTAGCTAGCTTAGAGACCCAGTACTTC. This encodes CASSLASLETQYF.